The present TCR beta chain was sequenced within a study of Ad26.COV2.S vaccination and SARS-CoV-2 variants. CDR1 is MNHEY and CDR2 is SVGEGT in the germline V gene. Trimming shortened V by 6 bases and J by 10 bases, and 20 bases separated the two germline ends. This CDR3 spans 14 amino acids. Treatment: around 19 received Ad26.COV2.S at low or high dose, single or two shots; 5 received placebo; per-sample allocation not given. Collection of samples fell on day 63 after the first vaccine or placebo injection. Using immunoSEQ multiplex PCR, the repertoire was profiled, and TCRdb retains in-frame clones only, with some absent. Of roughly 350,000 clones listed, approximately 86% were seen once; the top ten hold around 10%.

The sequencing used peripheral blood, collected in a trial of Ad26.COV2.S vaccine versus placebo. The TCR was taken from a person between 18 and 60 years old who received the Ad26.COV2.S COVID-19 vaccine or a placebo. V gene TRBV6-2 or TRBV6-3 combines with J gene TRBJ2-3; no reliable D call. The CDR3 reads CASSPLSGSSPQYF. The CDR3 DNA reads TGTGCCAGCAGCCCCCTTTCCGGCTCATCGCCGCAGTATTTT.